This T cell receptor beta chain was found in a study of T-cell reconstitution after alpha-beta-depleted transplantation in children. Study findings and constraints: Newly generated T cells supplied most T-cell counts and diversity one year post-transplant. There were reportedly several hundred expanded graft clones from which alpha-beta T cells came about two months after transplant. The origin of high day-60 TCRbeta diversity in some patients lay in surviving recipient T cells and thymic progenitors.

Trimming stripped 3 bases from V and 4 bases from J, with 20 bases between. This CDR3 has 17 residues. Germline CDR1 and CDR2: SGHVS and FQNEAQ. Comments on this clonotype: Antigen specificity is unknown.

Unique molecular identifiers were incorporated into the prepared TCRbeta library. Via MiXCR, TCRdb re-called the PCR reads, giving one row per CDR3 protein. The profile shows fewer than 400,000 distinct CDR3 sequences, approximately 23% of them singletons. The rearrangement links TRBV7-8 to TRBJ2-3, with a tentative D call TRBD2 (7 bases). Material: PBMCs, mostly from graft donor cells, obtained 180 days after TCRalphabeta/CD19-depleted stem cell transplant. This clonotype was obtained from a male patient younger than 18 who had a stem cell transplant for acute lymphoblastic leukemia, so the T cells may come from the graft donor. The CDR3 DNA reads TGTGCCAGCAGCTTTGTGCGGACTAGGGGGGGACCAGATACGCAGTATTTT. This translates into CASSFVRTRGGPDTQYF.